The next 24 T cell receptor beta chains were all read from a single sample in a study of CD8 T cells in Susac syndrome. An amount of RNA that ranged from roughly 0.5 to 1 ug was reverse transcribed with random hexamers. A single record per CDR3 protein comes from TCRdb applying MiXCR to the immunoSEQ multiplex PCR reads. The sample consists of roughly 130,000 distinct CDR3 sequences, around 94% of them appearing once. Sequenced input: CD8+ T cells from PBMCs. The receptors were sampled from a human donor with Susac syndrome.

This clonotype was detected only once. The chain employs TRBV6-1 and TRBJ2-5; 13 bases fit TRBD2. Per germline, CDR1 MNHNS and CDR2 SASEGT. The CDR3 is made up of 16 amino acids. V lost 6 bases to trimming and J lost 10 bases; unmatched junction nucleotides: 14. CDR3 region: CASSRTSGGPTLIQYF. The CDR3 nucleotides read TGTGCCAGCAGCAGGACTAGCGGGGGCCCAACCCTGATCCAGTACTTC.

The V gene is TRBV11-2, the J gene TRBJ2-1; 9 nucleotides align to TRBD1. The V and J ends lost 7 bases and 4 bases, in that order; junction bases with no gene match: 5. The CDR3 is 14 amino acids. CDR1 is SGHAT, CDR2 FQNNGV, per germline. CDR3 loop: CASTGTGPYNEQFF. CDR3 sequence (DNA): TGTGCCAGCACCGGGACAGGGCCTTACAATGAGCAGTTCTTC.

The chain joins TRBV14 to TRBJ1-5; no clear D gene. Looked up from germline, CDR1 is SGHDN and CDR2 is FVKESK. The V end lost 1 base, the J end lost 3 bases, and 7 bases lay between the germline ends. This CDR3 spans 14 amino acids. The CDR3 coding sequence is TGTGCCAGCAGCCAAGGAGGGTACAATCAGCCCCAGCATTTT. Translated: CASSQGGYNQPQHF.

The V and J genes are TRBV29-1 and TRBJ1-1; D remains unclear. The CDR3 consists of 12 residues. V lost 6 bases, J lost 2 bases, and 10 bases lay in between. Germline CDR1 is SQVTM and CDR2 is ANQGSEA. For the CDR3, the DNA is TGCAGCGTGCCCAGGCCTAACACTGAAGCTTTCTTT. Protein product: CSVPRPNTEAFF.

V usage is TRBV29-1 and J usage is TRBJ2-7, with TRBD1 as a possible D gene (7 bases). The V and J ends lost 6 bases and 0 bases respectively, with 12 bases between them. The V gene's germline CDR1 is SQVTM and CDR2 ANQGSEA. The CDR3 is 13 residues long. The CDR3 region has the DNA TGCAGCGTCTGCCAGGGGGGCTCCTACGAGCAGTACTTC. Residues: CSVCQGGSYEQYF.

The chain recombines TRBV20-1 with TRBJ2-1; 10 nucleotides align to TRBD2. CDR3 length: 17 amino acids. CDR1 and CDR2 from the germline V gene are DFQATT and SNEGSKA (reference sequence). The V gene end was trimmed by 0 bases and the J gene end by 1 base; junction bases not matched to a gene: 6. CDR3 amino acids: CSARDRTSGLSYNEQFF. The CDR3 nucleotides read TGCAGTGCTAGAGATCGGACTAGCGGCCTTTCCTACAATGAGCAGTTCTTC.

The rearrangement links TRBV29-1 to TRBJ1-2; 10 positions agree with TRBD1. The V gene's germline CDR1 is SQVTM and CDR2 ANQGSEA. With 0 bases clipped from V and 8 bases from J, the junction kept 15 bases outside the gene matches. This CDR3 contains 17 residues. The CDR3 protein is CSVEDPGPGTGAGGYTF. The CDR3 DNA sequence: TGCAGCGTTGAAGACCCGGGCCCCGGGACAGGGGCGGGGGGCTACACCTTC.

The chain joins TRBV7-2 to TRBJ1-5; D uncertain. The germline V gene has CDR1 SGHTA and CDR2 FQGNSA. The V end lost 1 base, the J end lost 3 bases, and 13 bases lay between the germline ends. The CDR3 covers 16 residues. The CDR3 loop is CASSLEGSLINQPQHF. The CDR3 DNA follows: TGTGCCAGCAGCTTAGAGGGCAGCCTCATCAATCAGCCCCAGCATTTT.

This clonotype was counted a single time. The chain combines TRBV4-1 with TRBJ1-1, with a tentative D call TRBD1 (5 bases). V shed 4 bases and J shed 2 bases, with 14 bases lying between them. The CDR3 covers 15 residues. CDR1 MGHRA and CDR2 YSYEKL come from the germline V gene. CDR3 sequence reads: CASSPTDSSNTEAFF. The DNA of the CDR3 is TGCGCCAGCAGCCCCACTGACAGCTCCAACACTGAAGCTTTCTTT.

This rearrangement joins TRBV5-6 to TRBJ2-6, with D unresolved. The V gene lost 2 bases and the J gene lost 0 bases, with 6 bases spanning the gap. The CDR3 loop spans 15 amino acids. In germline, CDR1 is SGHDT, CDR2 YYEEEE. This chain's CDR3 is CASSFYVSGANVLTF. In nucleotides, the CDR3 is TGTGCCAGCAGCTTCTACGTCTCTGGGGCCAACGTCCTGACTTTC.

The V and J genes are TRBV29-1 and TRBJ2-5; 14 nucleotides align to TRBD2. Germline V gene data show CDR1 as SQVTM and CDR2 as ANQGSEA. The CDR3 totals 17 residues. V gave up 5 bases and J gave up 2 bases; unmatched junction bases: 10. The CDR3 DNA reads TGCAGCGTTCGGAGGACTGGACTAGCGGGGGGTCAAGAGACCCAGTACTTC. Its translation is CSVRRTGLAGGQETQYF.

This chain joins TRBV27 and TRBJ1-1; weak D call: TRBD1 (6 bases). V was shortened by 0 bases and J by 1 base, with 9 bases between the two germline ends. CDR1 and CDR2 (germline): MNHEY, SMNVEV (reference sequence). The CDR3 runs 15 residues. CDR3 DNA sequence: TGTGCCAGCAGTTTATCCTCGGGACAGAACACTGAAGCTTTCTTT. It specifies CASSLSSGQNTEAFF.

In nucleotides, the CDR3 is TGCAGCGCCCCGGACAGGGTAAACGGGGAGCTGTTTTTT. Protein: CSAPDRVNGELFF. J is TRBJ2-2 and V is TRBV29-1; 8 bases map to TRBD1. After removal of 7 bases from V and 7 bases from J, the junction contained 8 bases not matched to a gene. This CDR3 is built from 13 residues. The V gene's germline CDR1 is SQVTM and CDR2 ANQGSEA.

The chain employs TRBV4-2 and TRBJ2-7; TRBD1 agrees at 7 bases. CDR1 is LGHNA and CDR2 is YNFKEQ in the germline V gene. This CDR3 contains 14 residues. V shed 0 bases and J 4 bases; nucleotides not matched to a gene: 3. CDR3 amino acids: CASSQDHRGYEQYF. The CDR3 bases are TGTGCCAGCAGCCAAGATCACAGGGGTTACGAGCAGTACTTC.

V gene TRBV27 combines with J gene TRBJ1-2; 10 bases are shared with TRBD1. The CDR3 runs 14 residues. In germline, CDR1 is MNHEY, CDR2 SMNVEV (reference sequence). Trimming cost V 3 bases and J 8 bases; bases outside gene matches: 6. The CDR3 nucleotides are TGTGCCAGCAGTTTGGGACAGGGGATGGGAGGCTACACCTTC. Translating it yields CASSLGQGMGGYTF.

The gene calls are TRBV5-1 and TRBJ2-5; D might be TRBD1 (5 bases). Per the germline V gene, CDR1 is SGHRS and CDR2 is YFSETQ. The CDR3 runs 14 residues. V was cut by 4 bases and J by 2 bases, with 12 bases left in between. The CDR3 DNA reads TGCGCCAGCAGCCGAACAGGATATCAAGAGACCCAGTACTTC. Translation gives CASSRTGYQETQYF.

This clonotype has just one count. This chain links TRBV7-8 with TRBJ2-7; D possibly uses TRBD1 or TRBD2 (5 bases each). CDR3 length: 14 amino acids. CDR1 and CDR2 from the germline V gene are SGHVS and FQNEAQ. V was shortened by 5 bases and J by 2 bases, with 13 bases between the two germline ends. The CDR3 region is CASSPRGIPYEQYF. CDR3 sequence (DNA): TGTGCCAGCAGCCCCCGGGGCATCCCCTACGAGCAGTACTTC.

V usage is TRBV7-9 and J usage is TRBJ2-7; 12 bases match TRBD2. Germline values: CDR1 SEHNR, CDR2 FQNEAQ (reference sequence). The CDR3 sequence is 17 residues long. The trim removed 5 bases at V and 4 bases at J, leaving 12 bases unmatched. CDR3 loop: CASSPVLSSGGAYEQYF. CDR3 DNA: TGTGCCAGCAGCCCTGTGTTGTCTAGCGGGGGGGCTTACGAGCAGTACTTC.

The chain's CDR3 is CASSLRPGNTEAFF. CDR3 bases: TGTGCCAGCAGCCTGAGGCCGGGTAACACTGAAGCTTTCTTT. The chain links TRBV9 to TRBJ1-1, with D uncertain. This CDR3 spans 14 amino acids. Germline V lookup: CDR1 SGDLS, CDR2 YYNGEE. Deletions cut 4 bases from V and 2 bases from J, with 12 bases between.

Only one count was recorded for this clonotype. The chain employs TRBV27 and TRBJ2-1; the match to TRBD2 covers 8 bases. CDR1 MNHEY and CDR2 SMNVEV come from the germline V gene (reference sequence). This CDR3 has 13 residues. Trimming cost V 3 bases and J 5 bases; bases outside gene matches: 0. The CDR3 bases are TGTGCCAGCAGTTTGCGGGGGGACAATGAGCAGTTCTTC. Its protein is CASSLRGDNEQFF.

V usage is TRBV5-4 and J usage is TRBJ1-2; no clear D gene. CDR1 is SGHNT and CDR2 is YYREEE in the germline V gene (reference sequence). V lost 0 bases, J lost 5 bases, and 5 bases lay in between. CDR3 size: 12 residues. The CDR3 here is CASSLVTYGYTF. CDR3 sequence (DNA): TGTGCCAGCAGCTTGGTGACTTATGGCTACACCTTC.

This chain uses TRBV10-1 with TRBJ2-1, with 10 bases aligning to TRBD2. Losses at the gene ends were 2 bases for V and 7 bases for J; bases not matched to a gene: 5. The germline gives CDR1 WNHNN, CDR2 SYGVQD (reference sequence). There are 15 residues in the CDR3. This chain's CDR3 is CASSEGSGGENEQFF. As DNA, the CDR3 is TGCGCCAGCAGTGAGGGGAGCGGGGGGGAGAATGAGCAGTTCTTC.

This clonotype showed up just once. V usage is TRBV4-1 and J usage is TRBJ1-2, with D possibly matching TRBD1 (5 bases). Germline V gene lookup returns CDR1 MGHRA and CDR2 YSYEKL. V dropped 0 bases and J dropped 6 bases, with 20 bases sitting between them. The CDR3 length is 17 residues. The CDR3 sequence: CASSQDRLSGEEDGYTF. The CDR3 nucleotides read TGCGCCAGCAGCCAAGATCGTCTATCGGGGGAAGAGGATGGCTACACCTTC.

This clonotype turned up a few times. The gene calls are TRBV6-5 and TRBJ2-6; no clear D. Between the trimmed V and J ends, which lost 3 bases and 0 bases, there was a span of 3 bases. CDR1 and CDR2 from the germline V gene are MNHEY and SVGAGI. The CDR3 contains 14 residues. The CDR3 DNA reads TGTGCCAGCAGTTATGGCTCTGGGGCCAACGTCCTGACTTTC. Encoded protein: CASSYGSGANVLTF.